These 8 T cell receptor beta chains share one sample of origin, sequenced in a study of liver allograft versus peripheral blood T cells. Looking at the study overall: The authors compared T cell receptor repertoires in transplanted livers with those in the peripheral blood of recipients.

TCRdb re-called the reads with MiXCR, one entry per CDR3 protein. The sample holds 7,000 to 10,000 distinct CDR3 sequences; about a fifth are singletons and the top ten take roughly 5%. Receptors originate from a human patient who had a liver transplant. Some T cells may be supplied by the graft donor.

This clonotype was picked up one time. This chain connects TRBV19 to TRBJ1-5, with 8 bases fitting TRBD1. V trimming: 7 bases; J trimming: 9 bases; junction bases outside the gene matches: 8. CDR1 is LNHDA and CDR2 is SQIVND in the germline V gene (reference sequence). The CDR3 consists of 13 residues. CDR3 bases: TGTGCCAGTAAAGACAGGGGCGGTCGGCCCCAGCATTTT. Amino acid sequence: CASKDRGGRPQHF.

This clonotype has a handful of counts. The V call is TRBV27, the J call TRBJ2-1; 8 bases map to TRBD1. With 5 bases clipped from V and 5 bases from J, the junction kept 5 bases outside the gene matches. Germline CDR1 reads MNHEY; CDR2 reads SMNVEV (reference sequence). The CDR3 runs 14 residues. CDR3: CASSTGQVNNEQFF. CDR3 bases: TGTGCCAGCAGTACGGGACAGGTCAACAATGAGCAGTTCTTC.

This chain connects TRBV28 to TRBJ1-3, with 7 bases lining up with TRBD1. The CDR3 runs 15 residues. The V and J ends lost 6 bases and 0 bases, in that order; junction bases with no gene match: 5. Germline CDR1 reads MDHEN; CDR2 reads SYDVKM. This CDR3 is CASSLRGLSGNTIYF. The CDR3 nucleotides are TGTGCCAGCAGCTTGAGGGGGCTCTCTGGAAACACCATATATTTT.

Relative to its sample, this clonotype is medium-sized. CDR3 nucleotide sequence: TGTGCCAGCAGTGAAAACAGGGGAAGCACTGAAGCTTTCTTT. Amino acids: CASSENRGSTEAFF. The chain is built from TRBV6-1 and TRBJ1-1, with 7 bases identical to TRBD1. This CDR3 contains 14 residues. The junction had 4 bases not matched to a gene; V was cut back by 2 bases and J by 4 bases. Per germline, CDR1 MNHNS and CDR2 SASEGT.

The chain employs TRBV28 and TRBJ1-2; D gene unclear. Trimming removed 7 bases at V and 4 bases at J, with 19 bases between. The germline V gene has CDR1 MDHEN and CDR2 SYDVKM. The CDR3 loop spans 15 amino acids. This chain's CDR3 is CASTHQSGQLYGYTF. The CDR3 DNA reads TGTGCCAGCACTCACCAAAGCGGGCAGCTCTATGGCTACACCTTC.

The rearrangement joins TRBV5-6 to TRBJ1-4; 9 bases line up with TRBD1. In germline, CDR1 is SGHDT, CDR2 YYEEEE. The V gene end was trimmed by 4 bases and the J gene end by 3 bases; junction bases not matched to a gene: 7. The CDR3 covers 16 residues. CDR3 bases: TGTGCCAGCAGCCCTCTACAGGGGGCGGCTAATGAAAAACTGTTTTTT. Protein product: CASSPLQGAANEKLFF.

This clonotype was found a few times. The gene calls are TRBV7-9 and TRBJ2-1, with D unresolved. Deletions cut 5 bases from V and 0 bases from J, with 14 bases between. From germline, CDR1 is SEHNR and CDR2 FQNEAQ (reference sequence). This CDR3 comprises 16 residues. The DNA of the CDR3 is TGTGCCAGCAGCACTTTCAAAAGCCACTCCTACAATGAGCAGTTCTTC. Encoded protein: CASSTFKSHSYNEQFF.

The table lists this clonotype with a few counts. CDR3 DNA sequence: TGTGCTAGTGGTATCGGGACAACCTTCAGCACAGATACGCAGTATTTT. The encoded protein is CASGIGTTFSTDTQYF. V gene TRBV12-5 combines with J gene TRBJ2-3; a possible D gene is TRBD1 (6 bases). Germline CDR1 reads LGHNT; CDR2 reads FRNRAP. The CDR3 length is 16 residues. Trimming stripped 5 bases from V and 0 bases from J, with 15 bases between.